The next 12 T cell receptor beta chains were all read from a single sample in a study of T cell responses to AZD1222 COVID-19 vaccine. The protocol was immunoSEQ multiplex PCR, while the TCRdb copy is restricted to in-frame clones and leaves out a portion. Of roughly 130,000 clones detected, approximately 90% appear once; the ten largest clones hold less than 7%. Sequenced material: peripheral blood, taken on day 0 of AZD1222 vaccination. The receptors were gathered from an adult in good health.

The V gene is TRBV28, the J gene TRBJ1-1; D is undetermined. Trimming removed 5 bases from V and 3 bases from J, with 7 bases in between. The CDR3 extends over 12 amino acids. Germline V gives CDR1 MDHEN, CDR2 SYDVKM. The CDR3 spells CASSREYTEAFF. The CDR3 DNA is TGTGCCAGCAGTCGCGAATACACTGAAGCTTTCTTT.

The chain has TRBV7-9 and TRBJ1-2, with TRBD1 as a possible D gene (6 bases). Per the germline V gene, CDR1 is SEHNR and CDR2 is FQNEAQ (reference sequence). There are 12 residues in the CDR3. Trimming removed 3 bases from V and 8 bases from J, with 10 bases in between. CDR3 in amino acids: CASSFRTDGYTF. The CDR3 DNA reads as TGTGCCAGCAGCTTCCGGACAGACGGCTACACCTTC.

This chain uses TRBV14 with TRBJ1-2; TRBD1 matches at 9 bases. Germline-derived CDR1 and CDR2 are SGHDN and FVKESK. Trimming at V came to 3 bases and at J to 3 bases, leaving 8 bases not matched to a gene. CDR3 length equals 16 residues. Here the CDR3 reads CASSHFWRQGDYGYTF. The CDR3 nucleotides read TGTGCCAGCAGCCATTTTTGGAGACAGGGGGACTATGGCTACACCTTC.

The V gene is TRBV24-1, the J gene TRBJ2-3, with TRBD2 matching over 7 bases. The V and J ends lost 4 bases and 1 base, in that order; junction bases with no gene match: 4. The CDR3 is made up of 15 amino acids. Looked up from germline, CDR1 is KGHDR and CDR2 is SFDVKD. The CDR3 nucleotides read TGTGCCACCAGTGAGCCCGCGGGGGGCACAGATACGCAGTATTTT. Translating gives CATSEPAGGTDTQYF.

This chain connects TRBV5-4 to TRBJ2-7; 8 nucleotides match TRBD1. This CDR3 contains 15 residues. The J segment lost 0 bases and the V segment lost 1 base, leaving 3 bases of the junction unmatched. Germline V CDR1 and CDR2: SGHNT, YYREEE (reference sequence). CDR3 in amino acids: CASSLKQGDSYEQYF. The DNA of the CDR3 is TGTGCCAGCAGCTTGAAACAGGGGGACTCCTACGAGCAGTACTTC.

On this clone: One junction end does not reproduce the germline sequence, and a read error may be involved. The genes are TRBV2 and TRBJ2-3; 7 bases are shared with TRBD2. Germline V gene lookup returns CDR1 SNHLY and CDR2 FYNNEI. There are 15 residues in the CDR3. The chain's CDR3 is CASREGRASTDTQYF. In DNA, the CDR3 is TGTGCCAGCAGAGAAGGGAGGGCCAGTACAGATACGCAGTATTTT.

The chain carries TRBV28 and TRBJ1-2; D gene uncertain. The germline V and J ends were trimmed by 2 bases and 7 bases, with 5 bases remaining between them. The germline CDR1 and CDR2 sequences are MDHEN and SYDVKM. This CDR3 spans 11 amino acids. The CDR3 region is CASSLIGGYTF. The CDR3 nucleotides are TGTGCCAGCAGTTTAATTGGTGGCTACACCTTC.

This clone appeared a few times. CDR3 nucleotide sequence: TGTGCCACCCGGGGCACCGGGGAGCTGTTTTTT. Its protein is CATRGTGELFF. The V and J genes are TRBV24-1 and TRBJ2-2; a weak D match, TRBD2 (5 bases). The length of the CDR3 is 11 residues. V lost 9 bases and J lost 4, with 5 bases in between. Germline-derived CDR1 and CDR2 are KGHDR and SFDVKD.

The rearrangement joins TRBV10-3 to TRBJ1-1, with a weak D call TRBD1 (6 bases). CDR1 and CDR2 from the germline V gene are ENHRY and SYGVKD. V lost 6 bases and J lost 10, with 12 bases in between. The CDR3 runs 11 residues. CDR3 protein: CAIRAGEAAFF. The DNA of the CDR3 is TGTGCCATCAGAGCAGGGGAGGCAGCTTTCTTT.

V usage is TRBV7-3 and J usage is TRBJ2-1, with TRBD2 matching 9 bases. The CDR3 loop spans 16 amino acids. Germline trimming cut 1 base from V and 2 bases from J; bases unmatched to any gene: 3. Per germline, CDR1 SGHTA and CDR2 FQGTGA. CDR3 amino acids: CASSLIAGEAYNEQFF. The DNA for the CDR3 is TGTGCCAGCAGCTTAATAGCGGGAGAGGCCTACAATGAGCAGTTCTTC.

This clone has more than one count but fewer than ten. The chain recombines TRBV28 with TRBJ1-1, with a tentative D call TRBD1 (6 bases). Germline CDR1 reads MDHEN; CDR2 reads SYDVKM. The CDR3 sequence is 14 residues long. Deletions cut 2 bases from V and 1 base from J, with 8 bases between. CDR3 residues: CASSLGTKNTEAFF. As DNA, the CDR3 is TGTGCCAGCAGTTTAGGGACAAAGAACACTGAAGCTTTCTTT.

The gene calls are TRBV5-6 and TRBJ1-6, with TRBD1 identical over 7 bases. The J segment lost 6 bases and the V segment lost 2 bases, leaving 5 bases of the junction unmatched. This CDR3 contains 15 residues. The germline V gene has CDR1 SGHDT and CDR2 YYEEEE. CDR3: CASSFRTGRNSPLHF. CDR3 DNA sequence: TGTGCCAGCAGCTTCCGGACAGGTCGTAATTCACCCCTCCACTTT.